This T cell receptor beta chain appears in the sequencing data of a study of blood T cell repertoires in COVID-19. Clones were sequenced by immunoSEQ multiplex PCR, and TCRdb holds only the in-frame ones, with some missing. The sample consists of over 130,000 clones, about 83% of them appearing once. V shed 3 bases, J shed 7 bases, and the junction held 5 bases outside the gene matches. This CDR3 has 15 residues. CDR1 SGHDT and CDR2 YYEEEE come from the germline V gene. This receptor was obtained from a middle-aged man with acute or convalescent COVID-19. The sample taken for sequencing was peripheral blood. The J gene is TRBJ1-6, the V gene TRBV5-6; 9 nucleotides line up with TRBD1. In DNA, the CDR3 is TGTGCCAGCAGCTACAGGGGGCTCCCGAATTCACCCCTCCACTTT. Translation: CASSYRGLPNSPLHF.